A single sample is the source of the 25 T cell receptor beta chains below, sequenced in a study of CXCR3-negative and CXCR3-positive naive CD8 T cells. 5' RACE with UMI labels generated the TRB cDNA libraries. TCRdb reworked the 5' RACE reads into one entry per CDR3 protein, no DNA. This sample carries about 92,000 distinct CDR3 sequences, with approximately 1.5% going to the ten biggest clones. The sample consisted of naive CXCR3- CD8+ T cells from blood. Subset reported: CD45RO-CCR7+CD27+CD95- naive CD8+ T cells lacking CXCR3 (TNR3-). The receptors were gathered from a human donor in good health. Some clones in this sample may be carry-over from other donors' samples.

The chain links TRBV10-3 to TRBJ2-5. Germline V gives CDR1 ENHRY, CDR2 SYGVKD. This CDR3 region has 12 residues. The CDR3 sequence: CAISEERETQYF.

The chain combines TRBV6-4 with TRBJ2-1. Per germline, CDR1 MRHNA and CDR2 SNTAGT. The CDR3 runs 16 residues. This CDR3 is CASSSDGESSYNEQFF.

The chain joins TRBV11-1 to TRBJ1-1. The CDR3 is 12 amino acids. CDR1 SGHAT and CDR2 FQDESV come from the germline V gene (reference sequence). The CDR3 is CASSYLGAEAFF.

The J gene is TRBJ2-1, the V gene TRBV4-2; the D gene TCRdb calls, TRBD2, cannot be checked with no DNA. The germline gives CDR1 LGHNA, CDR2 YNFKEQ. The CDR3 sequence is 15 residues long. The CDR3 sequence is CASSPRTSSYNEQFF.

The gene calls are TRBV29-1 and TRBJ2-7; TCRdb reports TRBD1, a call that lacks DNA to check it against. This CDR3 has 15 amino acids. Germline V gene data show CDR1 as SQVTM and CDR2 as ANQGSEA. This chain's CDR3 is CSVEDPGQGSYEQYF.

The J gene is TRBJ2-1, the V gene TRBV12-3 or TRBV12-4; the TRBD2 assignment by TCRdb is unverifiable without DNA. The CDR3 spans 15 residues. CDR3 protein: CASSQLAGGRNEQFF.

V usage is TRBV29-1 and J usage is TRBJ2-3; the D call from TCRdb, TRBD1, cannot be confirmed without DNA. This CDR3 has 12 residues. The germline V gene has CDR1 SQVTM and CDR2 ANQGSEA. The CDR3 sequence: CSVRDHAYTQYF.

The V call is TRBV27, the J call TRBJ2-1. Germline V gene lookup returns CDR1 MNHEY and CDR2 SMNVEV (reference sequence). This CDR3 is 15 amino acids long. The chain's CDR3 is CASSLHGSSYNEQFF.

J is TRBJ2-7 and V is TRBV7-2. This CDR3 region has 13 residues. Germline V gene data show CDR1 as SGHTA and CDR2 as FQGNSA. The CDR3 sequence: CASSLLRSSEQYF.

The genes are TRBV4-3 and TRBJ2-7; TCRdb proposes TRBD1, but this gene call is untestable without DNA. The CDR3 totals 15 residues. The germline gives CDR1 LGHNA, CDR2 YSLEER. The CDR3 reads CASRLDRDSSYEQYF.

V and J are TRBV9 and TRBJ1-2; TCRdb returns TRBD1, unconfirmable since there is no DNA. The CDR3 runs 14 residues. Per germline, CDR1 SGDLS and CDR2 YYNGEE. CDR3 amino acids: CASTGTGEDYGYTF.

This chain joins TRBV5-4 and TRBJ2-2; TCRdb indicates TRBD1, and absent DNA this call remains unverified. Looked up from germline, CDR1 is SGHNT and CDR2 is YYREEE (reference sequence). The CDR3 extends over 16 amino acids. The CDR3 is CASSPLAGSGEGELFF.

The chain joins TRBV28 to TRBJ2-5. The germline gives CDR1 MDHEN, CDR2 SYDVKM. The CDR3 totals 14 residues. The CDR3 here is CASSLSHQQETQYF.

The V gene is TRBV9, the J gene TRBJ2-3. Looked up from germline, CDR1 is SGDLS and CDR2 is YYNGEE. The CDR3 is 14 residues long. The CDR3 is CASSGERLRDTQYF.

The chain couples TRBV5-1 to TRBJ2-3. The CDR3 extends over 12 amino acids. The germline CDR1 and CDR2 sequences are SGHRS and YFSETQ. CDR3 sequence: CASNGDTDTQYF.

The CDR3 loop is CASSFDSDNTGELFF. The J gene is TRBJ2-2, the V gene TRBV12-3 or TRBV12-4; without DNA, the TCRdb call of TRBD1 cannot be checked. This CDR3 is built from 15 residues.

The CDR3 here is CSARDGGYGYTF. The chain carries TRBV20-1 and TRBJ1-2. The CDR3 extends over 12 amino acids. CDR1 DFQATT and CDR2 SNEGSKA come from the germline V gene (reference sequence).

The rearrangement links TRBV27 to TRBJ2-1; the TRBD1 assignment by TCRdb is unverifiable without DNA. Looked up from germline, CDR1 is MNHEY and CDR2 is SMNVEV (reference sequence). The CDR3 runs 16 residues. The CDR3 loop is CASSMPDRAFYPPQFF.

The chain joins TRBV29-1 to TRBJ2-1; TCRdb outputs TRBD2, but without DNA this stays unchecked. This CDR3 is 13 amino acids long. The germline CDR1 and CDR2 sequences are SQVTM and ANQGSEA. The CDR3 is CSVEPSGSSEQFF.

This chain uses TRBV7-9 with TRBJ2-3. CDR1 and CDR2 (germline): SEHNR, FQNEAQ (reference sequence). The CDR3 length is 14 residues. CDR3 region: CASSPEAYTDTQYF.

The chain couples TRBV29-1 to TRBJ2-5; TCRdb names TRBD1, which stays unverified in the absence of DNA. Germline V lookup: CDR1 SQVTM, CDR2 ANQGSEA. The CDR3 spans 16 residues. CDR3 residues: CSALLLTGQYQETQYF.

The genes are TRBV29-1 and TRBJ2-1; lacking DNA, the TRBD1 call made by TCRdb goes unchecked. Germline lookup yields CDR1 SQVTM and CDR2 ANQGSEA. This CDR3 region has 14 residues. The CDR3 loop is CSVARTREYNEQFF.

The chain joins TRBV29-1 to TRBJ2-1; TCRdb returns TRBD1, unconfirmable since there is no DNA. Germline V gene sequence: CDR1 SQVTM, CDR2 ANQGSEA. The CDR3 runs to 13 residues. CDR3 protein: CSVPRGAGDEQFF.

The CDR3 is CASSSAGRAYEQYF. V gene TRBV12-3 or TRBV12-4 combines with J gene TRBJ2-7. The CDR3 is made up of 14 amino acids.

V and J are TRBV29-1 and TRBJ2-5; TCRdb calls TRBD1, which cannot be checked without DNA. The CDR3 is made up of 12 amino acids. Germline CDR1 and CDR2: SQVTM and ANQGSEA. The CDR3 reads CSVGGRQETQYF.